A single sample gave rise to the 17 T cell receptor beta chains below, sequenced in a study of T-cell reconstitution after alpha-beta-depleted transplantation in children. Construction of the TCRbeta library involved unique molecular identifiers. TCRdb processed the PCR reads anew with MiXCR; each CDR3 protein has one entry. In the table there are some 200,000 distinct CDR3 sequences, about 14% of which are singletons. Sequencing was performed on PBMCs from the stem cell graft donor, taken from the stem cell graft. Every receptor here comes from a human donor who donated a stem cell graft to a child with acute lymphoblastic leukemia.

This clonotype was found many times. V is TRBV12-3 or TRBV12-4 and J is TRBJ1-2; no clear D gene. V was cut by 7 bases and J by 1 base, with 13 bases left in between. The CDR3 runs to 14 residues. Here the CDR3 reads CASMGRRFNYGYTF. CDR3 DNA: TGTGCCAGCATGGGGAGGAGATTTAACTATGGCTACACCTTC.

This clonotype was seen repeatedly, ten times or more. The DNA of the CDR3 is TGTGCCAGCAGTGAATACAGCGGAGAGGTGCAAGAGACCCAGTACTTC. Its protein product is CASSEYSGEVQETQYF. The genes are TRBV25-1 and TRBJ2-5, with a weak D call TRBD2 (5 bases). The CDR3 spans 16 residues. Germline V lookup: CDR1 MGHDK, CDR2 SYGVNS. Trimming stripped 0 bases from V and 2 bases from J, with 13 bases between.

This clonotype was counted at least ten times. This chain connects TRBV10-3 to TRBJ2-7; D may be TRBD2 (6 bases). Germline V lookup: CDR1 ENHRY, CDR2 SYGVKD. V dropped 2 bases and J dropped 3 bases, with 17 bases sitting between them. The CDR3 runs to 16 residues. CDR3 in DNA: TGTGCCATCAGTGAGAGTGGCGTGGGTAGCGGCTACGAGCAGTACTTC. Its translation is CAISESGVGSGYEQYF.

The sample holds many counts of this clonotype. This chain's CDR3 is CSAGAGLKSSYEQYF. CDR3 in DNA: TGCAGTGCCGGTGCAGGGCTTAAGAGCTCCTACGAGCAGTACTTC. The chain has TRBV20-1 and TRBJ2-7; D is possibly TRBD1 (5 bases). Germline assignment: CDR1 DFQATT and CDR2 SNEGSKA (reference sequence). Deletions cut 6 bases from V and 0 bases from J, with 18 bases between. The CDR3 loop spans 15 amino acids.

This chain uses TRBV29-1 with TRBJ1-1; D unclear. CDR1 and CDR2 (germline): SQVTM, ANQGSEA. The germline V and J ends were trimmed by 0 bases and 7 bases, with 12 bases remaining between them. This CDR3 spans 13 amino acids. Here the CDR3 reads CSVEDPPRDEAFF. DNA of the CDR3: TGCAGCGTTGAAGACCCGCCGAGGGATGAAGCTTTCTTT.

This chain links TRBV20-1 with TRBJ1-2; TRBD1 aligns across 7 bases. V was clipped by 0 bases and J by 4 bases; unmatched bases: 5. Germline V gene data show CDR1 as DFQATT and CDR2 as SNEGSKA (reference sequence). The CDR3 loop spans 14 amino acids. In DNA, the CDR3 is TGCAGTGCTAGAGATTGGGACAGAAGCTATGGCTACACCTTC. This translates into CSARDWDRSYGYTF.

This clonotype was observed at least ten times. The CDR3 nucleotides are TGTGCCAGCAGCCTCTCAGGACAGACTTACAATGAGCAGTTCTTC. Translated, it gives CASSLSGQTYNEQFF. The chain links TRBV11-2 to TRBJ2-1; possibly TRBD1 for D (6 bases). Trimming left V 5 bases short and J 4 bases short, with 15 bases between. Germline CDR1 is SGHAT and CDR2 is FQNNGV. CDR3 length: 15 residues.

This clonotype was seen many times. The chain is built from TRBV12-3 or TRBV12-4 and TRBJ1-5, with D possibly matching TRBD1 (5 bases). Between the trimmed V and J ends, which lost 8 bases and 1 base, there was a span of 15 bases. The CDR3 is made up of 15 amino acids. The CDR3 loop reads CASAKGQPSNQPQHF. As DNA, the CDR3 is TGTGCCAGCGCCAAAGGACAACCGAGCAATCAGCCCCAGCATTTT.

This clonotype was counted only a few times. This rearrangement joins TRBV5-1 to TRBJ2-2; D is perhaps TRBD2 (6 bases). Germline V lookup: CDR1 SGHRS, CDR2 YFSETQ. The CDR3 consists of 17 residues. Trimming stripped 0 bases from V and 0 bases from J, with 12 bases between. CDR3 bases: TGCGCCAGCAGCTTGGATTTAGGACTAACGAACACCGGGGAGCTGTTTTTT. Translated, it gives CASSLDLGLTNTGELFF.

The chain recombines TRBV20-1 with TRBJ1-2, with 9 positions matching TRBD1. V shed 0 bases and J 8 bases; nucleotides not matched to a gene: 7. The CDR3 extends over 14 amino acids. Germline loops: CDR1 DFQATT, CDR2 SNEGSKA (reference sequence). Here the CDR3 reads CSARDNRGRWGYTF. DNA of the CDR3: TGCAGTGCTAGAGATAACAGGGGGCGGTGGGGCTACACCTTC.

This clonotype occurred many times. CDR3 amino acids: CASATFLTGDYGYTF. The CDR3 DNA reads as TGTGCCAGCGCTACTTTCCTTACAGGGGACTATGGCTACACCTTC. V and J are TRBV5-5 and TRBJ1-2, with TRBD1 matching over 7 bases. V was pared by 7 bases and J by 3 bases, with 12 bases of the junction left unmatched. The V gene's germline CDR1 is SGHKS and CDR2 YYEKEE (reference sequence). The CDR3 is 15 residues long.

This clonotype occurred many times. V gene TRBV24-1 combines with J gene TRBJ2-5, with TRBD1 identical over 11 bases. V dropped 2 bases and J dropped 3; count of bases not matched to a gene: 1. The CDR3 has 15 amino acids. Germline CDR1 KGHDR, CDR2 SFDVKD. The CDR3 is CATSDWTGGEETQYF. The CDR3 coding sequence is TGTGCCACCAGTGATTGGACAGGGGGCGAAGAGACCCAGTACTTC.

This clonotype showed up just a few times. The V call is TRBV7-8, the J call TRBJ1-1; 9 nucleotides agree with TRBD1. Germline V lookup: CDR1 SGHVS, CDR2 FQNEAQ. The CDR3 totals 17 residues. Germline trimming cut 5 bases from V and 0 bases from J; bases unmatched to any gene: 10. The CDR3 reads CASSRYPGQGMNTEAFF. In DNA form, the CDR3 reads TGTGCCAGCAGCCGTTATCCGGGACAGGGAATGAACACTGAAGCTTTCTTT.

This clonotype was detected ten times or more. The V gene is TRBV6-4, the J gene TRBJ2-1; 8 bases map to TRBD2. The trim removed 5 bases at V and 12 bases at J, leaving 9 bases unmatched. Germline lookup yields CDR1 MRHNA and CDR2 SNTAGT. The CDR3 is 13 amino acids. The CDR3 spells CASSKGLGPTQFF. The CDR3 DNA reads TGTGCCAGCAGTAAGGGACTAGGGCCCACGCAGTTCTTC.

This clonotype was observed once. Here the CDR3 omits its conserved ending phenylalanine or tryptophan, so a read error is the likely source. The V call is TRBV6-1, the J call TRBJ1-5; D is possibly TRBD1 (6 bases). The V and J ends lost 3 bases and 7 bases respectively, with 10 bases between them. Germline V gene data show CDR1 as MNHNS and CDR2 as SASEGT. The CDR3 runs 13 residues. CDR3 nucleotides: TGTGCCAGCAGTGACAGGGGAAGGCAGCCCCAGCATTTG. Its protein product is CASSDRGRQPQHL.

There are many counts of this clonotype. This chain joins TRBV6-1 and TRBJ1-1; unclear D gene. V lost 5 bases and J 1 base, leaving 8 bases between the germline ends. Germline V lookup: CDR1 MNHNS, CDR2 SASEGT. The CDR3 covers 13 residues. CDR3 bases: TGTGCCAGCAGTCCCACAGAGAACACTGAAGCTTTCTTT. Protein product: CASSPTENTEAFF.

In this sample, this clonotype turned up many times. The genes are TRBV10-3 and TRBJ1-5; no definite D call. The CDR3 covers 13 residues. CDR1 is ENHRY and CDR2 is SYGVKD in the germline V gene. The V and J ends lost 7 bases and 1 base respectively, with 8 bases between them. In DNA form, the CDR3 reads TGTGCCATCAATCAGAGAAGCAATCAGCCCCAGCATTTT. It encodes CAINQRSNQPQHF.